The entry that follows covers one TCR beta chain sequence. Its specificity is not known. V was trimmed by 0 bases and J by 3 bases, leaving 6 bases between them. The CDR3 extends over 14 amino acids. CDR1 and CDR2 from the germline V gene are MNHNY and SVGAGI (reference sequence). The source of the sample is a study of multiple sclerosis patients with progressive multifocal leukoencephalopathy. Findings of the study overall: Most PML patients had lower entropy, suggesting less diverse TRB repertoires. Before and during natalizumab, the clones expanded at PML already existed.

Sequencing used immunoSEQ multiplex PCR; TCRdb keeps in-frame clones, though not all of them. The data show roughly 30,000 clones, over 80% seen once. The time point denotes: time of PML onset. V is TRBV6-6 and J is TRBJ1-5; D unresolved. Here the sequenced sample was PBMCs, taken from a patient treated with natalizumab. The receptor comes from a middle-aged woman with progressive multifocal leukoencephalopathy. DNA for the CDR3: TGTGCCAGCAGTTACTCGATTAACAATCAGCCCCAGCATTTT. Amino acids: CASSYSINNQPQHF.